The 13 T cell receptor beta chains below come from one sample, sequenced in a study of control samples from healthy donors and cancer patients. Profiling relied on immunoSEQ multiplex PCR, and the TCRdb table lists in-frame clones only, not all of them. In the table there are approximately 150,000 clones, 88% of which are singletons. Sequenced: blood. Receptors originate from a man between 18 and 35 years old in good health.

The gene calls are TRBV7-2 and TRBJ1-5; D is uncertain. CDR1 SGHTA and CDR2 FQGNSA come from the germline V gene. V gave up 5 bases and J gave up 0 bases, with 11 bases separating them. The CDR3 has 15 residues. The CDR3 DNA follows: TGTGCCAGCAGCCTCGAAAAGGGTAGCAATCAGCCCCAGCATTTT. Amino acid sequence: CASSLEKGSNQPQHF.

The chain has TRBV6-1 and TRBJ2-6; 10 bases agree with TRBD1. CDR3 length: 18 amino acids. In germline, CDR1 is MNHNS, CDR2 SASEGT. The J segment lost 2 bases and the V segment lost 4 bases, leaving 8 bases of the junction unmatched. The CDR3 spells CASSVLGQGIPGANVLTF. The CDR3 coding sequence is TGTGCCAGCAGTGTTCTGGGACAGGGGATCCCTGGGGCCAACGTCCTGACTTTC.

DNA for the CDR3: TGTGCCAGCGGGTTTGGGGGCTCTGGGGCCAACGTCCTGACTTTC. Its translation is CASGFGGSGANVLTF. The chain recombines TRBV6-5 with TRBJ2-6; D is possibly TRBD1 or TRBD2 (5 bases each). Trimming took 8 bases from V and 0 from J, leaving 11 bases between them. The CDR3 runs 15 residues. Germline CDR1 reads MNHEY; CDR2 reads SVGAGI.

There are a few counts of this clone. Other DNA sequences in this specimen translate into the identical CDR3. The chain uses TRBV4-1 and TRBJ1-4, with D unclear. CDR1 and CDR2 (germline): MGHRA, YSYEKL. The V gene lost 0 bases and the J gene lost 7 bases, with 6 bases spanning the gap. The CDR3 has 13 amino acids. The CDR3, as DNA: TGCGCCAGCAGCCAAGACAGAGGTGAAAAACTGTTTTTT. Translating gives CASSQDRGEKLFF.

The V gene is TRBV4-3, the J gene TRBJ2-7; 11 bases match TRBD2. This CDR3 contains 15 residues. Losses at the gene ends were 3 bases for V and 4 bases for J; bases not matched to a gene: 5. Per the germline V gene, CDR1 is LGHNA and CDR2 is YSLEER. The CDR3 DNA reads as TGCGCCAGCAGCCAGATTAGCGGGGGGGGTTACGAGCAGTACTTC. It yields the protein CASSQISGGGYEQYF.

The CDR3 nucleotides are TGTGCCAGCAGCCCGCGCCCGACGAGGGTCGGGGAGCTGTTTTTT. Its translation is CASSPRPTRVGELFF. This chain links TRBV7-2 with TRBJ2-2; weak D call: TRBD2 (5 bases). The CDR3 spans 15 residues. The V gene lost 5 bases and the J gene lost 7 bases, with 17 bases spanning the gap. Germline CDR1 reads SGHTA; CDR2 reads FQGNSA.

The rearrangement joins TRBV28 to TRBJ2-2; D is undetermined. Germline V gene data show CDR1 as MDHEN and CDR2 as SYDVKM. The V end lost 2 bases, the J end lost 0 bases, and 13 bases lay between the germline ends. The CDR3 contains 17 residues. CDR3 sequence reads: CASSLGANNANTGELFF. As DNA, the CDR3 is TGTGCCAGCAGTTTAGGAGCCAACAATGCGAACACCGGGGAGCTGTTTTTT. Supplemented by reference TRBV28 and TRBJ2-2, the full variable domain reads DVKVTQSSRYLVKRTGEKVFLECVQDMDHENMFWYRQDPGLGLRLIYFSYDVKMKEKGDIPEGYSVSREKKERFSLILESASTNQTSMYLCASSLGANNANTGELFFGEGSRLTVL.

The chain is built from TRBV13 and TRBJ2-7; 8 nucleotides align to TRBD2. The CDR3 spans 16 residues. CDR1 PRHDT and CDR2 FYEKMQ come from the germline V gene (reference sequence). The trim removed 4 bases at V and 2 bases at J, leaving 10 bases unmatched. This chain's CDR3 is CASSSTAAGAAYEQYF. CDR3 nucleotide sequence: TGTGCCAGCAGCTCCACAGCAGCGGGGGCCGCCTACGAGCAGTACTTC. The full variable domain, rest sourced from reference TRBV13 and TRBJ2-7, is AAGVIQSPRHLIKEKRETATLKCYPIPRHDTVYWYQQGPGQDPQFLISFYEKMQSDKGSIPDRFSAQQFSDYHSELNMSSLELGDSALYFCASSSTAAGAAYEQYFGPGTRLTVT.

This clone has a single count. This rearrangement joins TRBV7-2 to TRBJ2-3, with D unresolved. The CDR3 loop spans 13 amino acids. Germline V gene lookup returns CDR1 SGHTA and CDR2 FQGNSA. Trimming cost V 1 base and J 5 bases, with 7 bases left between them. Written as DNA, the CDR3 is TGTGCCAGCAGCTTAGAGCCGGGAGATACGCAGTATTTT. Translating it yields CASSLEPGDTQYF.

The rearrangement joins TRBV24-1 to TRBJ2-1; 10 nucleotides match TRBD1. V dropped 4 bases and J dropped 5; count of bases not matched to a gene: 4. The length of the CDR3 is 15 residues. Germline values: CDR1 KGHDR, CDR2 SFDVKD. The CDR3 coding sequence is TGTGCCACCAGTGACCCCGGGACAGGGGACAATGAGCAGTTCTTC. Its translation is CATSDPGTGDNEQFF.

V usage is TRBV6-5 and J usage is TRBJ1-2; 8 bases agree with TRBD1. V gave up 6 bases and J gave up 3 bases; unmatched junction bases: 6. The CDR3 covers 14 residues. Germline CDR1 MNHEY, CDR2 SVGAGI. DNA for the CDR3: TGTGCCAGCAGCACCGGGACAGGCGACTATGGCTACACCTTC. It specifies CASSTGTGDYGYTF.

This clone has ten or more counts. CDR3: CASSQDRGGRALPLYEQYF. As DNA, the CDR3 is TGCGCCAGCAGCCAAGATCGGGGGGGGCGGGCCCTCCCCCTCTACGAGCAGTACTTC. The J gene is TRBJ2-7, the V gene TRBV4-3; 8 nucleotides line up with TRBD2. The CDR3 is made up of 19 amino acids. Germline V gives CDR1 LGHNA, CDR2 YSLEER. V lost 0 bases and J lost 3; bases outside the gene matches: 16.

The table lists this clone with a count of one. This sequence joins TRBV13 and TRBJ2-7; perhaps TRBD2 as D (5 bases). V lost 5 bases and J 2 bases, leaving 16 bases between the germline ends. This CDR3 comprises 15 residues. Germline CDR1 is PRHDT and CDR2 is FYEKMQ (reference sequence). CDR3: CASSHSEDGAYEQYF. The DNA for the CDR3 is TGTGCCAGCAGCCACTCGGAGGACGGGGCCTACGAGCAGTACTTC.